Described below is a single T cell receptor (beta chain) sequence and its context. This clone was seen once. This receptor's antigen is unknown. No quality values exist for individual bases; no much larger clone is one base distant. The record originates from a study of OX40 agonist ivuxolimab in advanced cancers. Context from the whole study: Ivuxolimab was an agonistic, fully human IgG2 monoclonal antibody directed against OX40 (CD134), a costimulatory receptor. The paper describes the monotherapy dose-escalation part (N ≈ 52 patients) of the phase I trial of ivuxolimab. The point of sequencing TCRbeta in the periphery was to test whether ivuxolimab changed TCR sequence diversity and drove clonal T-cell expansion. Among the approximately 54 dose-escalation patients, around 20 had hepatocellular carcinoma, 15 melanoma, 9 renal cell carcinoma and 9 head and neck cancer. Prior anti-PD-1, anti-PD-L1 or anti-CTLA-4 therapy was permitted, and approximately 39% of dose-escalation patients had received checkpoint inhibitors. In the dose-escalation cohort, 70% to 85% of patients were male, and the mean age was around 60 years, with a range of about 20 to 90. Intravenous ivuxolimab was administered to patients every 2 weeks at six dose levels: 0.01, 0.1, 0.3, 1.5, 3 and 10 mg/kg. Partial responses occurred in three dose-escalation patients, of whom one had hepatocellular carcinoma and two had cutaneous melanoma.

Here is what the overall study found, with its caveats: At doses of 0.1 to 3.0 mg/kg, clonal expansion of both CD4+ and CD8+ T cells in blood was seen between baseline and week 6. Which antigens the clonally expanded peripheral T cells were specific for was not determined. Low levels of normalized T-cell clonal expansion were also seen in some patients who did not respond. After ivuxolimab, more expanded clones were found on average in CD8+ T cells than in CD4+ T cells. In partial responders in the 0.1-3.0 mg/kg groups, normalized peripheral clonal expansion was found to be among the lowest, especially among CD8+ T cells.

Patients with autoimmune disease history or receiving systemic immunosuppression were excluded from the trial. Peripheral blood for TCR sequencing was collected from all dose cohorts at baseline, on cycle 4 day 1, and on cycle 7 day 1. The samples were taken from a phase I, first-in-human, multicenter, open-label dose-escalation trial of ivuxolimab. The trial enrolled adults with locally advanced or metastatic head and neck squamous cell, hepatocellular, melanoma or renal cell carcinoma. Before TCR sequencing, CD4+ and CD8+ T cells were separately sorted from peripheral blood. Trimming at the junction amounts to 1 base on V and 6 bases on J, and the germline ends lie 1 base apart. CDR1 and CDR2 were assigned from the germline V gene as LGHNT and FRNRAP. The CDR3 runs 11 residues from the cysteine to the phenylalanine. CDR3 DNA only is kept here, 33 bases in frame from base 1. Genomic DNA was isolated from the sorted cells so that the TCRbeta CDR3 region could be sequenced. TCRbeta CDR3 regions were sequenced using the immunoSEQ Assay. In its TCRdb copy, this immuneACCESS table keeps in-frame sequences only and misses some clones. Where compared with another copy, unresolved V genes explain less than half of these, and the others have no known cause. For this sample there are roughly 60,000 clones; around four fifths appear just once. Roughly 3.5% of the sample lies in the top ten.

The receptor comes from an adult with an advanced solid tumor such as melanoma, head and neck, liver or kidney cancer. The sample consisted of CD4+ or CD8+ T cells sorted from blood, taken in a trial of the OX40 agonist ivuxolimab. The rearranged segments are TRBV12-5 and TRBJ2-1; a confident D gene designation cannot be given. The DNA is TGTGCTAGTGGTTTGGCCAATGAGCAGTTCTTC. It is translated as CASGLANEQFF.